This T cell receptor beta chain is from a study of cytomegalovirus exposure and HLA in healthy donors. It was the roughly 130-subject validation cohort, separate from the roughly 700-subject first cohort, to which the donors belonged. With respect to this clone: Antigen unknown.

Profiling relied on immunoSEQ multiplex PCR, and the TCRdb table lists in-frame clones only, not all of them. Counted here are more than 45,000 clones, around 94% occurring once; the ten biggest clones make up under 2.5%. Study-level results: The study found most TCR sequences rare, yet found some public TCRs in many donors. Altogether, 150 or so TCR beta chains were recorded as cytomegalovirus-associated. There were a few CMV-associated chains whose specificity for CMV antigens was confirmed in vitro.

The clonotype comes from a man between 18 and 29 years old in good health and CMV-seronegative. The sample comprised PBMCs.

The CDR3 region is CASSLDRGGGELFF. The CDR3 DNA reads as TGTGCCAGCAGCCTCGACAGGGGAGGAGGGGAGCTGTTTTTT. V usage is TRBV6-5 and J usage is TRBJ2-2; 8 bases map to TRBD1. Germline CDR1 and CDR2: MNHEY and SVGAGI. The CDR3 covers 14 residues. V was clipped by 6 bases and J by 8 bases; unmatched bases: 8.